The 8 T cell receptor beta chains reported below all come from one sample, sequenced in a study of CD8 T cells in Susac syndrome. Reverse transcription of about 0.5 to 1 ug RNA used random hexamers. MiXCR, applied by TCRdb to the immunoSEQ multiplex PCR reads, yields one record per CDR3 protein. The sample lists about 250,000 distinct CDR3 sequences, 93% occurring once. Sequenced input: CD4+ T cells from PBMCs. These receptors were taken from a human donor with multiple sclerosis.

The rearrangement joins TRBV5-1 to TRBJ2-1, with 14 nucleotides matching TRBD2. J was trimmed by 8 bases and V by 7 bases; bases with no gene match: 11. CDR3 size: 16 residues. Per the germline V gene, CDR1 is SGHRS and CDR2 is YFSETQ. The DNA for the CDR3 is TGCGCCAGCGGGACTAGCGGGGGCCCTCGAACCCATGAGCAGTTCTTC. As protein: CASGTSGGPRTHEQFF. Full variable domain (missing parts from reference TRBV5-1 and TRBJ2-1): KAGVTQTPRYLIKTRGQQVTLSCSPISGHRSVSWYQQTPGQGLQFLFEYFSETQRNKGNFPGRFSGRQFSNSRSEMNVSTLELGDSALYLCASGTSGGPRTHEQFFGPGTRLTVL.

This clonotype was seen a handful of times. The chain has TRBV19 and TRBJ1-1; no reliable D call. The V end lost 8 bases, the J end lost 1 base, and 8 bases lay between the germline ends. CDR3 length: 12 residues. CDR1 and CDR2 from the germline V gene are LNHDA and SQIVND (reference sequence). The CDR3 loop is CASGGWNTEAFF. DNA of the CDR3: TGTGCCAGTGGAGGGTGGAACACTGAAGCTTTCTTT. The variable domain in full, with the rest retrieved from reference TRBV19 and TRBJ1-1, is DGGITQSPKYLFRKEGQNVTLSCEQNLNHDAMYWYRQDPGQGLRLIYYSQIVNDFQKGDIAEGYSVSREKKESFPLTVTSAQKNPTAFYLCASGGWNTEAFFGQGTRLTVV.

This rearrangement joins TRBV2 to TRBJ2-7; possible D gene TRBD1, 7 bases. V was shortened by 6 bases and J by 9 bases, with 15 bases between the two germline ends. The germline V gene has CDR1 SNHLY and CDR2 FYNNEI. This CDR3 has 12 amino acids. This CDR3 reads CASRPTGRWQYV. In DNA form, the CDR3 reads TGTGCCAGCAGGCCGACAGGGAGGTGGCAGTACGTC.

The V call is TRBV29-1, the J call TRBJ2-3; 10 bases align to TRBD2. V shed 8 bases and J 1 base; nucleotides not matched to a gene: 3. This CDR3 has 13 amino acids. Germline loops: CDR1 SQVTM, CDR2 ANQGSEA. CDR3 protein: CSSLAGGTDTQYF. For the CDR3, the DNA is TGCAGCTCCCTAGCGGGGGGCACAGATACGCAGTATTTT.

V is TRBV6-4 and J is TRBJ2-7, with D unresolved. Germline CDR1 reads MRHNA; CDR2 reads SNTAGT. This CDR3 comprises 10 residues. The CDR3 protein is CATHSYEQHV. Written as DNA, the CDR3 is TGTGCCACCCACTCCTACGAGCAGCACGTC.

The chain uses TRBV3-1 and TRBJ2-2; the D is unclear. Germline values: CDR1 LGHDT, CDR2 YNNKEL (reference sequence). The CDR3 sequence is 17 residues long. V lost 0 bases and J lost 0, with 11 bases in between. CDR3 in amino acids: CASSQDSGPTNTGELFF. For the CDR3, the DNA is TGTGCCAGCAGCCAAGATTCAGGTCCGACGAACACCGGGGAGCTGTTTTTT.

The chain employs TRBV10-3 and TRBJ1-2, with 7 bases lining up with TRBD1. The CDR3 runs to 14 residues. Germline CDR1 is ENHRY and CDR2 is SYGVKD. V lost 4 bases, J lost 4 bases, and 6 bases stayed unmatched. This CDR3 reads CAISGTGDSYGYTF. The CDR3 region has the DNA TGTGCCATCAGTGGGACAGGAGACTCCTATGGCTACACCTTC.

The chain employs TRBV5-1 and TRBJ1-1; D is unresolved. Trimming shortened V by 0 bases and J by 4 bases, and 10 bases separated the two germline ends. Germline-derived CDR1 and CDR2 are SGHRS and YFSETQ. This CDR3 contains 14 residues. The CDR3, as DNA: TGCGCCAGCAGCTTGGAATCCCAGTCCACTGAAGCTTTCTTT. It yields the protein CASSLESQSTEAFF.